Listed here is a single T cell receptor beta chain. The target antigen is unknown. The sample's treatment: roughly 20 received Ad26.COV2.S at low or high dose, single or two shots; 5 received placebo; per-sample allocation not given. Collection of samples fell on day 63 after the first vaccine or placebo injection. SARS-CoV-2 spike from the Wuhan strain was encoded by the vaccine, an Ad26 vector. These data come from a study of Ad26.COV2.S vaccination and SARS-CoV-2 variants. Study as a whole: Within the COV1001 Ad26.COV2.S trial arm, the donor was enrolled.

TCRdb keeps only in-frame clones here, not all; method: immunoSEQ multiplex PCR. The table lists 350,000 to 450,000 clones, approximately 92% of them singletons. Study-wide findings and caveats: Recipients of vaccine and of placebo showed similar breadth of their non-spike TCR repertoires.

CDR1 and CDR2 from the germline V gene are MNHNY and SVGAGI (reference sequence). CDR3 length equals 14 residues. V lost 2 bases, J lost 3 bases, and 11 bases lay in between. The sequencing used peripheral blood, collected in a trial of Ad26.COV2.S vaccine versus placebo. The chain couples TRBV6-6 to TRBJ2-7; possibly TRBD1 for D (5 bases). This receptor was identified in a person between 18 and 59 years old who received the Ad26.COV2.S COVID-19 vaccine or a placebo. Here the CDR3 DNA reads TGTGCCAGCAGTTACACCGACGACAGCTACGAGCAGTACTTC. Protein: CASSYTDDSYEQYF.